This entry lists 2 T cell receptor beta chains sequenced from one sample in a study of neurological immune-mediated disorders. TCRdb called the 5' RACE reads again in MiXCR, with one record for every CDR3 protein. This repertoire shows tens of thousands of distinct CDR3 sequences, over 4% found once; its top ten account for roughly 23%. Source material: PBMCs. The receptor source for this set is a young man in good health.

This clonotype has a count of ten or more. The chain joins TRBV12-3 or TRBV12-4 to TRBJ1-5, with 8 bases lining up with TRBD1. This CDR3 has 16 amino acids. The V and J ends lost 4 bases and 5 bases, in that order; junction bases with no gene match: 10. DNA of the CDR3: TGTGCCAGCAGTTCCGGACAGGGAGGGGGGGATCAGCCCCAGCATTTT. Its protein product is CASSSGQGGGDQPQHF.

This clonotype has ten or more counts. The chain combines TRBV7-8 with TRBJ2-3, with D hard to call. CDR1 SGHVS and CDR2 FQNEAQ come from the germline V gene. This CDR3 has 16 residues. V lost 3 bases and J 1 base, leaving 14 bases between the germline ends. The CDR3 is CASSFSGGLRTDTQYF. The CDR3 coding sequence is TGTGCCAGCAGCTTCTCCGGTGGGCTCCGCACAGATACGCAGTATTTT.